This T cell receptor beta chain was found in a study of blood T cell repertoires in COVID-19. Study-level information: COVID-19 samples, acute and convalescent, were from the United States, Italy and Spain.

Some clones are missing from TCRdb's copy, which holds only in-frame ones; the method was immunoSEQ multiplex PCR. Here the sample spans some 96,000 clones, roughly 90% being singletons. Germline V lookup: CDR1 SGHTS, CDR2 YDEGEE. V lost 4 bases, J lost 6 bases, and 7 bases stayed unmatched. This CDR3 is built from 15 residues. The rearrangement uses TRBV5-8 and TRBJ2-1, with TRBD2 matching over 10 bases. The receptor comes from a man older than 75 with acute or convalescent COVID-19. Material: peripheral blood. The chain's CDR3 is CASSPTTSGINEQFF. The CDR3 bases are TGTGCCAGCAGCCCCACCACTAGCGGGATCAATGAGCAGTTCTTC. The whole variable domain, filled in from reference TRBV5-8 and TRBJ2-1, reads EAGVTQSPTHLIKTRGQQATLRCSPISGHTSVYWYQQALGLGLQFLLWYDEGEERNRGNFPPRFSGRQFPNYSSELNVNALELEDSALYLCASSPTTSGINEQFFGPGTRLTVL.